Listed below are T cell receptor beta chains from one sample, sequenced in a study of T cells in Graves' hyperthyroidism and ophthalmopathy. TCRdb re-called the multiplex PCR reads with MiXCR, one entry per CDR3 protein. The data show some 440,000 distinct CDR3 sequences, more than 15% seen once. Sequenced sample: blood. The source of these receptors is a woman younger than 35 with Graves' hyperthyroidism. Each CDR3 is given with its conserved first and last residue.

TRBV29-1	TRBJ1-2	CSVLKGGNYGYTF
TRBV27	TRBJ1-5	CASSYIGTENQPQHF
TRBV29-1	TRBJ2-1	CSVEGLAGGPYNEQFF
TRBV10-3	TRBJ1-2	CAIANTGYGYTF
TRBV24-1	TRBJ1-1	CATWDAEAFF
TRBV20-1	TRBJ2-7	CSARVGGLGEQYF
TRBV28	TRBJ1-6	CASSTLLGTSSPLHF
TRBV5-5	TRBJ2-2	CASSVDSQSAGELFF
TRBV28	TRBJ2-1	CASSLQGRNYNEQFF
TRBV7-9	TRBJ2-5	CASSYRGLGETQYF
TRBV25-1	TRBJ2-3	CASSEAVRSTDTQYF
TRBV28	TRBJ1-6	CASSLLGQGINSPLHF